This section outlines one TCR beta chain sequence together with its context. The data derive from a study of blood T cell repertoires in COVID-19. In the study overall: Spain, Italy and the United States supplied samples that represented acute and convalescent COVID-19.

CDR1 and CDR2 (germline): MDHEN, SYDVKM. Trimming shortened V by 4 bases and J by 4 bases, and 10 bases separated the two germline ends. This CDR3 region has 13 residues. Per the original data handling: Reference gene primer amplification gave estimated nucleated cell counts. Some clones are missing from TCRdb's copy, which holds only in-frame ones; the method was immunoSEQ multiplex PCR. The D gene and trimming were derived from the DNA, and the V and J assignments and clone size from that table. Among under 350,000 clones, over 75% were seen once, and the ten largest hold approximately 7.5%. The chain couples TRBV28 to TRBJ1-1, with D tentatively TRBD1 (5 bases). The TCR comes from a woman aged 25 to 45 with COVID-19, enrolled during active disease. Sequences were obtained from peripheral blood. CDR3 sequence (DNA): TGTGCCAGCAGTTCAGGGTGGGTCACTGAAGCTTTCTTT. Protein product: CASSSGWVTEAFF.